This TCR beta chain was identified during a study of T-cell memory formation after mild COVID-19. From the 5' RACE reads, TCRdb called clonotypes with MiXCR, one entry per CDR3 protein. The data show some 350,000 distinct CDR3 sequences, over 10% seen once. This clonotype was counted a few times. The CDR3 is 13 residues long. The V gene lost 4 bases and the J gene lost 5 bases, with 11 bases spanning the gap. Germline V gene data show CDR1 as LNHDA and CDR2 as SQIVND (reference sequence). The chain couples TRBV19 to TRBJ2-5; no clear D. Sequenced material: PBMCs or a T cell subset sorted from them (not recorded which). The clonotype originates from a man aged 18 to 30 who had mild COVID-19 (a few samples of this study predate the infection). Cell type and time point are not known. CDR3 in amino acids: CASSKDRSETQYF. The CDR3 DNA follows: TGTGCCAGTAGTAAGGATAGATCTGAGACCCAGTACTTC.